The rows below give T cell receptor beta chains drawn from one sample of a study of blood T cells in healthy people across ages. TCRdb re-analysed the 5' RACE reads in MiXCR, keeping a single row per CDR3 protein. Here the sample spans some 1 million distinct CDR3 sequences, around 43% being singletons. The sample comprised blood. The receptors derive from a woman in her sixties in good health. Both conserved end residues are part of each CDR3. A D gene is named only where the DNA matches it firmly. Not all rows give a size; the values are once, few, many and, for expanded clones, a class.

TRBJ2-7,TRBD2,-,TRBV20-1,CSASGTSGGIEQYF,TGCAGTGCTAGCGGTACTAGCGGGGGAATCGAGCAGTACTTC
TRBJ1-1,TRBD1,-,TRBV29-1,CSVAGGSNTEAFF,TGCAGCGTCGCAGGGGGCTCGAACACTGAAGCTTTCTTT
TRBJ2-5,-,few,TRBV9,CASSAGGGDEQYF,TGTGCCAGCAGCGCCGGAGGGGGAGATGAGCAGTACTTC
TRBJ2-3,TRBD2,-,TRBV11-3,CASSGLADQYF,TGTGCCAGCAGCGGACTAGCGGACCAGTATTTT
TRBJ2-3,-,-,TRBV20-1,CSARSGSTRGDTQYF,TGCAGTGCTAGATCGGGAAGCACGCGGGGAGATACGCAGTATTTT
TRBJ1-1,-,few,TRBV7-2,CASSLNPGPRAEAFF,TGTGCCAGCAGCTTAAATCCGGGGCCGAGGGCTGAAGCTTTCTTT
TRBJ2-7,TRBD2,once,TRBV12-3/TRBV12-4,CASSPQSRGLAGVHEQYF,TGTGCCAGCAGTCCCCAGAGTCGGGGACTAGCGGGAGTGCACGAGCAGTACTTC
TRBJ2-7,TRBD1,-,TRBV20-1,CSAVDRVDEQYF,TGCAGTGCCGTGGACAGGGTCGACGAGCAGTACTTC
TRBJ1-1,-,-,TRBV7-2,CASSSWLNTEAFF,TGTGCCAGCAGCTCCTGGTTGAACACTGAAGCTTTCTTT
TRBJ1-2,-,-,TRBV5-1,CASSPLPFSVGYTF,TGCGCCAGCAGCCCTCTCCCCTTCTCTGTTGGCTACACCTTC
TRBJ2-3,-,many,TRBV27,CASSSGQKTRDTQYF,TGTGCCAGCAGTTCGGGACAAAAAACACGGGATACGCAGTATTTT
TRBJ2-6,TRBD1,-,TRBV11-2,CASSLATGGGYSGANVLTF,TGTGCCAGCAGCTTAGCAACAGGGGGTGGATACTCTGGGGCCAACGTCCTGACTTTC
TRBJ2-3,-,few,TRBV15,CATSRDGMNTDTQYF,TGTGCCACCAGCAGAGACGGGATGAACACAGATACGCAGTATTTT
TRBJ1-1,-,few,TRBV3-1,CASSHEGRKNTEAFF,TGTGCCAGCAGCCACGAAGGCAGGAAGAACACTGAAGCTTTCTTT
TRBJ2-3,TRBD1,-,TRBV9,CASSVGGQGRTDTQYF,TGTGCCAGCAGCGTAGGCGGACAGGGTCGGACAGATACGCAGTATTTT
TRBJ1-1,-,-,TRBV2,CASSERQGSEAFF,TGTGCCAGCAGTGAAAGGCAGGGCTCTGAAGCTTTCTTT
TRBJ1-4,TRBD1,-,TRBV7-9,CASSWGQRNEELFF,TGTGCCAGCAGCTGGGGACAGAGGAATGAAGAACTGTTTTTT
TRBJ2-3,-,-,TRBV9,CASSRAGRNTDTQYF,TGTGCCAGCAGCCGCGCCGGGAGAAACACAGATACGCAGTATTTT
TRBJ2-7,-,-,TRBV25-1,CASPCPLEQYF,TGTGCCAGCCCATGCCCCCTCGAGCAGTACTTC
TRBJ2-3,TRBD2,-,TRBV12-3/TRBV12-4,CASRASGVRAGEQYF,TGTGCCAGCAGGGCTAGCGGGGTTCGAGCGGGTGAGCAGTATTTT
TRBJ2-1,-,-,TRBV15,CATSRGAVYNEQFF,TGTGCCACCAGCAGAGGAGCGGTATACAATGAGCAGTTCTTC
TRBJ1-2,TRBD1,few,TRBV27,CASRTGVNGYTF,TGTGCCAGCAGAACAGGGGTTAACGGCTACACCTTC